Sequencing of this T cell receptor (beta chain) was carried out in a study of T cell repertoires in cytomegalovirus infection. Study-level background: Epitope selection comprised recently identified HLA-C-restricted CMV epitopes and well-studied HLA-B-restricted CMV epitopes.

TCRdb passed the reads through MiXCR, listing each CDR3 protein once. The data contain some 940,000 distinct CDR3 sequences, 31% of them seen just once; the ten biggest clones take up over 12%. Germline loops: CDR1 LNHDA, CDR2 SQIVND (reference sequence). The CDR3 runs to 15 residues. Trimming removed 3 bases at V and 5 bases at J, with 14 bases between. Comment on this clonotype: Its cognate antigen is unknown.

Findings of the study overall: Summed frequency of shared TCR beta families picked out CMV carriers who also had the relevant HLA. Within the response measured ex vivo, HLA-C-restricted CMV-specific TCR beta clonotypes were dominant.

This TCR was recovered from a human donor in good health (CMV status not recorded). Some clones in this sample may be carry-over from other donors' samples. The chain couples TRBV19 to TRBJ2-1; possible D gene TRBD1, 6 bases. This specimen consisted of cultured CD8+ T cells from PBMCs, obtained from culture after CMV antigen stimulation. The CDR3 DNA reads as TGTGCCAGTAGTATTGGGACAACGCCTAACAATGAGCAGTTCTTC. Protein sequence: CASSIGTTPNNEQFF. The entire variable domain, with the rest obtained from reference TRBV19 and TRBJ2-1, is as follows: DGGITQSPKYLFRKEGQNVTLSCEQNLNHDAMYWYRQDPGQGLRLIYYSQIVNDFQKGDIAEGYSVSREKKESFPLTVTSAQKNPTAFYLCASSIGTTPNNEQFFGPGTRLTVL.